These 28 T cell receptor beta chains originate from one sample sequenced in a study of cytomegalovirus exposure and HLA in healthy donors. TCRdb's copy holds only in-frame clones and misses some; the assay was immunoSEQ multiplex PCR. The sample shows 150,000 to 200,000 clones, about 82% of them seen only once. The sample was PBMCs. These receptors were taken from a woman aged 18-29 years in good health and CMV-seronegative.

The sample holds a few counts of this clone. The chain combines TRBV27 with TRBJ2-3; TRBD2 might be the D (6 bases). Germline CDR1 and CDR2: MNHEY and SMNVEV (reference sequence). The CDR3 has 15 amino acids. V was clipped by 3 bases and J by 1 base, with 11 bases between them. CDR3 sequence reads: CASSFGTHRTDTQYF. CDR3 nucleotides: TGTGCCAGCAGTTTCGGGACTCATCGCACAGATACGCAGTATTTT.

This clone was seen only a few times. The rearrangement joins TRBV6-1 to TRBJ1-5, with D uncertain. The CDR3 covers 15 residues. Germline V CDR1 and CDR2: MNHNS, SASEGT. The V gene lost 4 bases and the J gene lost 4 bases, with 14 bases spanning the gap. The chain's CDR3 is CASSASRGVNQPQHF. In nucleotides, the CDR3 is TGTGCCAGCAGTGCTTCCCGGGGAGTAAATCAGCCCCAGCATTTT.

This chain joins TRBV7-9 and TRBJ2-7; 7 bases are shared with TRBD2. The CDR3 contains 15 residues. CDR1 and CDR2 from the germline V gene are SEHNR and FQNEAQ (reference sequence). J gave up 5 bases and V 5 bases, and 12 bases lay outside the gene matches. DNA of the CDR3: TGTGCCAGCAGCCCGGGGACTACCCACTCTCACGAGCAGTACTTC. Its protein product is CASSPGTTHSHEQYF.

The gene calls are TRBV5-1 and TRBJ2-3; TRBD1 aligns across 7 bases. The germline CDR1 and CDR2 sequences are SGHRS and YFSETQ. V shed 6 bases and J 0 bases; nucleotides not matched to a gene: 4. The CDR3 covers 14 residues. The CDR3 loop reads CASNTGASTDTQYF. The CDR3 DNA is TGCGCCAGCAACACAGGGGCTAGCACAGATACGCAGTATTTT.

This rearrangement joins TRBV11-3 to TRBJ2-2; D is perhaps TRBD2 (6 bases). The V and J ends lost 6 bases and 1 base respectively, with 12 bases between them. Germline CDR1 SGHNT, CDR2 YENEEA. The CDR3 covers 15 residues. The CDR3 protein is CASSERVGNTGELFF. CDR3 nucleotides: TGTGCCAGCAGTGAGCGGGTAGGGAACACCGGGGAGCTGTTTTTT.

The rearrangement links TRBV28 to TRBJ2-3, with 10 bases aligning to TRBD1. This CDR3 is 16 amino acids long. Germline V gene data show CDR1 as MDHEN and CDR2 as SYDVKM. The ends lost 4 bases at V and 2 bases at J; junction bases unmatched: 6. CDR3 DNA: TGTGCCAGCAGTTCGCCAGGACAGGGGGACACAGATACGCAGTATTTT. Amino acids: CASSSPGQGDTDTQYF.

This clone came up a few times. The V and J genes are TRBV5-1 and TRBJ2-5; 14 positions match TRBD2. CDR3 length: 16 residues. The trim removed 3 bases at V and 1 base at J, leaving 2 bases unmatched. From germline, CDR1 is SGHRS and CDR2 YFSETQ. The CDR3 bases are TGCGCCAGCAGCTCCGGACTAGCGGGGGGCCAAGAGACCCAGTACTTC. It translates to CASSSGLAGGQETQYF.

The chain employs TRBV30 and TRBJ1-2, with 9 bases fitting TRBD1. The CDR3 is 14 residues long. J lost 2 bases, V lost 2 bases, and 3 bases had no gene match. Germline V lookup: CDR1 GTSNPN, CDR2 SVGIG (reference sequence). The CDR3 sequence is CAWSSGQGNYGYTF. The CDR3 DNA reads TGTGCCTGGAGTTCGGGACAGGGAAACTATGGCTACACCTTC.

The chain combines TRBV19 with TRBJ1-1; the match to TRBD1 covers 9 bases. J gave up 5 bases and V 7 bases, and 14 bases lay outside the gene matches. CDR1 is LNHDA, CDR2 SQIVND, per germline (reference sequence). The CDR3 spans 16 residues. CDR3 amino acids: CASTEIRDRVRTEAFF. CDR3 in DNA: TGTGCCAGTACCGAGATCCGGGACAGGGTTAGAACTGAAGCTTTCTTT.

Remarks on this clone: The sample holds other DNA sequences that translate to the same CDR3. The chain links TRBV19 to TRBJ2-7; a weak D match, TRBD2 (6 bases). Trimming removed 3 bases from V and 2 bases from J, with 14 bases in between. This CDR3 comprises 15 residues. Germline lookup yields CDR1 LNHDA and CDR2 SQIVND (reference sequence). CDR3 sequence reads: CASSITGTGAYEQYF. The CDR3 bases are TGTGCCAGTAGTATCACGGGGACGGGGGCCTACGAGCAGTACTTC. Combining the CDR3 with reference TRBV19 and TRBJ2-7 gives the whole variable domain DGGITQSPKYLFRKEGQNVTLSCEQNLNHDAMYWYRQDPGQGLRLIYYSQIVNDFQKGDIAEGYSVSREKKESFPLTVTSAQKNPTAFYLCASSITGTGAYEQYFGPGTRLTVT.

The chain links TRBV4-1 to TRBJ1-5; D might be TRBD1 (6 bases). V dropped 1 base and J dropped 6 bases, with 7 bases sitting between them. CDR1 and CDR2 from the germline V gene are MGHRA and YSYEKL. The CDR3 has 13 amino acids. CDR3 DNA: TGCGCCAGCAGCCAAGGAGGGGGTCAGCCCCAGCATTTT. Translation: CASSQGGGQPQHF.

The rearrangement links TRBV27 to TRBJ1-2; TRBD1 matches 8 bases. The germline gives CDR1 MNHEY, CDR2 SMNVEV (reference sequence). After removal of 10 bases from V and 8 bases from J, the junction contained 12 bases not matched to a gene. The CDR3 totals 13 residues. The CDR3 DNA reads TGTGCCACCGCGAGGCAGGGGGCGAAAGGCTACACCTTC. It translates to CATARQGAKGYTF.

This chain uses TRBV19 with TRBJ2-7, with TRBD1 identical over 9 bases. CDR3 length: 13 residues. Looked up from germline, CDR1 is LNHDA and CDR2 is SQIVND (reference sequence). The V gene end was trimmed by 8 bases and the J gene end by 2 bases; junction bases not matched to a gene: 4. The CDR3 spells CASGQGWPYEQYF. CDR3 DNA: TGTGCCAGTGGACAGGGGTGGCCCTACGAGCAGTACTTC.

The chain recombines TRBV7-6 with TRBJ2-1; 15 nucleotides align to TRBD2. Per germline, CDR1 SGHVS and CDR2 FNYEAQ. With 2 bases clipped from V and 6 bases from J, the junction kept 2 bases outside the gene matches. The CDR3 is 16 amino acids. In DNA form, the CDR3 reads TGTGCCAGCAGCTTACGGACTAGCGGGGGGGCCAATGAGCAGTTCTTC. Translation: CASSLRTSGGANEQFF.

CDR3 protein: CAWGGRLESYEQYF. The CDR3 DNA follows: TGTGCCTGGGGGGGGAGACTAGAATCCTACGAGCAGTACTTC. This chain joins TRBV30 and TRBJ2-7, with D possibly matching TRBD2 (6 bases). The CDR3 covers 14 residues. V dropped 5 bases and J dropped 1 base, with 15 bases sitting between them. CDR1 and CDR2 (germline): GTSNPN, SVGIG (reference sequence).

The J gene is TRBJ2-7, the V gene TRBV6-4, with TRBD1 matching over 9 bases. V lost 5 bases to trimming and J lost 0 bases; unmatched junction nucleotides: 2. The CDR3 is 14 amino acids. Germline CDR1 MRHNA, CDR2 SNTAGT. In DNA form, the CDR3 reads TGTGCCAGCAGTTTGGACAGGGGCTCCTACGAGCAGTACTTC. It encodes CASSLDRGSYEQYF.

The J gene is TRBJ1-6, the V gene TRBV5-1; 7 nucleotides align to TRBD1. The germline CDR1 and CDR2 sequences are SGHRS and YFSETQ. V shed 0 bases and J 7 bases; nucleotides not matched to a gene: 10. The CDR3 is 17 residues long. CDR3 nucleotides: TGCGCCAGCAGCTTGGGGGCCCGACAGGGTAGGAATTCACCCCTCCACTTT. Translation: CASSLGARQGRNSPLHF.

This rearrangement joins TRBV11-2 to TRBJ2-1; 8 bases map to TRBD2. The junction had 9 bases not matched to a gene; V was cut back by 2 bases and J by 6 bases. The CDR3 has 16 residues. The germline V gene has CDR1 SGHAT and CDR2 FQNNGV. The CDR3 DNA reads as TGTGCCAGCAGCTTACCCAGGGCGGGGGGTCTCAATGAGCAGTTCTTC. Translated, it gives CASSLPRAGGLNEQFF. The whole variable domain, filled in from reference TRBV11-2 and TRBJ2-1, reads EAGVAQSPRYKIIEKRQSVAFWCNPISGHATLYWYQQILGQGPKLLIQFQNNGVVDDSQLPKDRFSAERLKGVDSTLKIQPAKLEDSAVYLCASSLPRAGGLNEQFFGPGTRLTVL.

Only a few counts were recorded for this clone. Other DNA sequences in the same sample also yield this CDR3. This chain uses TRBV5-1 with TRBJ2-7, with TRBD2 identical over 9 bases. The CDR3 loop spans 14 amino acids. With 0 bases clipped from V and 4 bases from J, the junction kept 2 bases outside the gene matches. Germline loops: CDR1 SGHRS, CDR2 YFSETQ. Written as DNA, the CDR3 is TGCGCCAGCAGCTTGGGTACTAGCGGGTACGAGCAGTACTTC. Its protein is CASSLGTSGYEQYF.

The chain links TRBV5-1 to TRBJ2-5; TRBD1 aligns across 11 bases. CDR3 length: 15 residues. J was trimmed by 2 bases and V by 5 bases; bases with no gene match: 5. Germline V lookup: CDR1 SGHRS, CDR2 YFSETQ. CDR3 coding DNA: TGCGCCAGCAGGCGGACAGGGGGCCGGCAAGAGACCCAGTACTTC. Translated, it gives CASRRTGGRQETQYF. Full variable domain (outside the CDR3, taken from reference TRBV5-1 and TRBJ2-5): KAGVTQTPRYLIKTRGQQVTLSCSPISGHRSVSWYQQTPGQGLQFLFEYFSETQRNKGNFPGRFSGRQFSNSRSEMNVSTLELGDSALYLCASRRTGGRQETQYFGPGTRLLVL.

The chain carries TRBV9 and TRBJ2-3, with D perhaps TRBD2 (6 bases). Trimming removed 1 base at V and 0 bases at J, with 21 bases between. The CDR3 sequence is 19 residues long. CDR1 SGDLS and CDR2 YYNGEE come from the germline V gene. The CDR3 loop reads CASSVSTLAQTTSTDTQYF. In DNA, the CDR3 is TGTGCCAGCAGCGTATCAACCCTAGCGCAGACTACTAGCACAGATACGCAGTATTTT.

The chain combines TRBV5-4 with TRBJ1-4; D is ambiguous. Trimming took 2 bases from V and 5 from J, leaving 10 bases between them. In germline, CDR1 is SGHNT, CDR2 YYREEE (reference sequence). The CDR3 sequence is 14 residues long. CDR3 in amino acids: CASSLRTGNEKLFF. CDR3 DNA sequence: TGTGCCAGCAGCTTACGGACTGGAAATGAAAAACTGTTTTTT.

This clone turned up a few times. The chain recombines TRBV7-6 with TRBJ1-2; TRBD1 agrees at 7 bases. Germline lookup yields CDR1 SGHVS and CDR2 FNYEAQ. This CDR3 comprises 14 residues. The J segment lost 7 bases and the V segment lost 5 bases, leaving 10 bases of the junction unmatched. The CDR3 region has the DNA TGTGCCAGCAGCCTCAATAACAGGGGAGGTGGCTACACCTTC. This encodes CASSLNNRGGGYTF.

The rearrangement links TRBV6-5 to TRBJ1-1, with D hard to call. The CDR3 extends over 13 amino acids. Trimming removed 10 bases at V and 4 bases at J, with 16 bases between. Germline values: CDR1 MNHEY, CDR2 SVGAGI. CDR3 region: CATYPRISTEAFF. The CDR3 DNA reads as TGTGCCACCTATCCCAGGATAAGCACTGAAGCTTTCTTT.

The rearrangement links TRBV6-4 to TRBJ2-1, with 10 bases aligning to TRBD2. This CDR3 has 15 residues. Germline V gene sequence: CDR1 MRHNA, CDR2 SNTAGT. V shed 4 bases, J shed 1 base, and the junction held 1 base outside the gene matches. CDR3 sequence reads: CASSVAGGSYNEQFF. In DNA, the CDR3 is TGTGCCAGCAGTGTAGCGGGGGGTTCCTACAATGAGCAGTTCTTC.

CDR3: CASSLGGLAADTQYF. The CDR3 DNA reads as TGTGCCAGCAGCTTGGGGGGACTAGCTGCAGATACGCAGTATTTT. The rearrangement uses TRBV5-4 and TRBJ2-3, with TRBD2 identical over 9 bases. V shed 0 bases and J 4 bases; nucleotides not matched to a gene: 3. Germline CDR1 and CDR2: SGHNT and YYREEE (reference sequence). The CDR3 has 15 residues.

This sequence joins TRBV6-6 and TRBJ2-3; TRBD2 agrees at 11 bases. Germline-derived CDR1 and CDR2 are MNHNY and SVGAGI (reference sequence). The CDR3 sequence is 14 residues long. V was clipped by 6 bases and J by 3 bases; unmatched bases: 2. The CDR3 loop is CASSRLAGTDTQYF. CDR3 sequence (DNA): TGTGCCAGCAGCAGACTAGCGGGAACAGATACGCAGTATTTT.

The rearrangement joins TRBV7-3 to TRBJ1-1, with D tentatively TRBD1 (6 bases). The CDR3 is 14 amino acids. Germline CDR1 and CDR2: SGHTA and FQGTGA. The V gene lost 2 bases and the J gene lost 4 bases, with 11 bases spanning the gap. The CDR3: CASSLGGRGTEAFF. The CDR3, as DNA: TGTGCCAGCAGCTTAGGAGGCAGGGGCACTGAAGCTTTCTTT.